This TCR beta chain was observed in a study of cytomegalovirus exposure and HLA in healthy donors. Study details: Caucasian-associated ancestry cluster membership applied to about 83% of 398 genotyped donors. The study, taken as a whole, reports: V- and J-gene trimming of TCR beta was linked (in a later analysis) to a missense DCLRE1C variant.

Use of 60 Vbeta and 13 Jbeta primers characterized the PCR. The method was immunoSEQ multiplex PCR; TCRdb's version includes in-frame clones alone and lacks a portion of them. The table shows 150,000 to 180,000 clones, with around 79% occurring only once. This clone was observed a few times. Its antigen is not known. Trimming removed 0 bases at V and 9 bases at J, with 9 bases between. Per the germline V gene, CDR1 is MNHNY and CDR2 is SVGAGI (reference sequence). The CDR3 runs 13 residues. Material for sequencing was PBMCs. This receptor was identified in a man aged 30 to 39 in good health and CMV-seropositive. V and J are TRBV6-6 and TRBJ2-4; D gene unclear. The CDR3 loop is CASSYSGYSIQYF. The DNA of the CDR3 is TGTGCCAGCAGTTACTCGGGCTACTCCATTCAGTACTTC.